This T cell receptor beta chain was sequenced in a study of metastatic and nonmetastatic thyroid tumors. Background on the study: The authors compared repertoires across blood and tumor or nodule tissue from malignant and benign thyroid patients.

All patients were treatment-naive before thyroid surgery. General study findings and limits: Malignant tumors reportedly showed significantly higher TCR beta diversity than benign nodules in both blood and tumor.

The CDR3 has 17 residues. The germline V and J ends were trimmed by 0 bases and 4 bases, with 17 bases remaining between them. Looked up from germline, CDR1 is LGHNA and CDR2 is YNFKEQ. In this sample, this clone turned up many times. Its matching antigen is unknown. Authors' analysis steps: The study's classifier, a distant-metastasis tool for papillary thyroid cancer, was built using CDR3 differences across clinicopathological groups. MiXCR was used by TCRdb to re-call the PCR reads. TCRdb's processing, not the study's, gives the V and J calls here. The profile covers more than 25,000 clones, with roughly 24% appearing a single time and more than 5% taken by the ten largest.

J is TRBJ2-3 and V is TRBV4-2; D perhaps matches TRBD2 (6 bases). This receptor was obtained from a female donor with papillary thyroid cancer or a benign thyroid nodule (not recorded which). Some clones in this sample may be carry-over from other donors' samples. Sequenced material: blood. CDR3 residues: CASSQDVSGSSADTQYF. CDR3 in DNA: TGTGCCAGCAGCCAAGATGTCTCCGGGAGTTCTGCAGATACGCAGTATTTT.